This TCR beta chain appears in the sequencing data of a study of T cell changes during pregnancy in multiple sclerosis. TCRdb keeps only in-frame clones here, not all; method: immunoSEQ multiplex PCR. In the table there are about 64,000 clones, almost 97% of which are singletons. Germline loops: CDR1 MNHNY, CDR2 SVGAGI (reference sequence). The length of the CDR3 is 14 residues. V dropped 7 bases and J dropped 1 base, with 11 bases sitting between them. The rearrangement joins TRBV6-6 to TRBJ1-5; perhaps TRBD1 as D (5 bases). This TCR was sampled from a female donor with multiple sclerosis, enrolled in a pregnancy study. The sequenced sample was CD8+ T cells from peripheral blood mononuclear cells, obtained after pregnancy. CDR3 loop: CASNGRGSNQPQHF. The CDR3 region has the DNA TGTGCCAGCAACGGGAGGGGCAGCAATCAGCCCCAGCATTTT.